These 18 T cell receptor beta chains share one sample of origin, sequenced in a study of blood T cell repertoires in COVID-19. Produced via immunoSEQ multiplex PCR; TCRdb's table is partial and in-frame only. The sample has fewer than 350,000 clones, about 90% seen once. Sequencing was carried out using PBMCs or T cells enriched from blood (not recorded which). The receptors were sampled from a woman between 18 and 29 years old with acute COVID-19.

V is TRBV4-1 and J is TRBJ2-1; D call uncertain. This CDR3 has 14 amino acids. Per germline, CDR1 MGHRA and CDR2 YSYEKL. The V end was cut by 2 bases, the J end by 0 bases, with 5 bases between. The CDR3 region has the DNA TGCGCCAGCAGCCAACCGGGCTCCTACAATGAGCAGTTCTTC. Its protein product is CASSQPGSYNEQFF.

This chain links TRBV4-1 with TRBJ2-1; TRBD2 matches 13 bases. CDR1 is MGHRA, CDR2 YSYEKL, per germline. After removal of 0 bases from V and 5 bases from J, the junction contained 13 bases not matched to a gene. CDR3 size: 20 residues. This CDR3 is CASSQDGLAGASLIHNEQFF. CDR3 sequence (DNA): TGCGCCAGCAGCCAAGATGGACTAGCGGGAGCATCCCTGATCCACAATGAGCAGTTCTTC.

The rearrangement joins TRBV7-9 to TRBJ2-7; 9 bases map to TRBD1. The germline V gene encodes CDR1 SEHNR and CDR2 FQNEAQ (reference sequence). V was pared by 2 bases and J by 6 bases, with 5 bases of the junction left unmatched. The CDR3 is 14 amino acids. The CDR3 spells CASSLRTGVREQYF. The CDR3 DNA reads TGTGCCAGCAGCTTACGGACAGGGGTCCGCGAGCAGTACTTC.

V is TRBV7-2 and J is TRBJ1-6; TRBD1 agrees at 7 bases. Germline CDR1 SGHTA, CDR2 FQGNSA. The V and J ends lost 4 bases and 4 bases, in that order; junction bases with no gene match: 7. The CDR3 loop spans 16 amino acids. The CDR3 DNA follows: TGTGCCAGCAGCTCACAGGGGTGGAGATATAATTCACCCCTCCACTTT. Amino acid sequence: CASSSQGWRYNSPLHF.

The chain recombines TRBV4-2 with TRBJ2-1; 11 bases agree with TRBD2. This CDR3 spans 15 amino acids. Per the germline V gene, CDR1 is LGHNA and CDR2 is YNFKEQ. V dropped 5 bases and J dropped 8; count of bases not matched to a gene: 8. CDR3 region: CASSKGLAGGDEQFF. CDR3 nucleotide sequence: TGTGCCAGCAGCAAAGGGCTAGCGGGAGGAGATGAGCAGTTCTTC.

CDR3 sequence (DNA): TGTGCTAGTGGTACCTTCCTCGGAGGGCTCGAGCAGTACTTC. Its translation is CASGTFLGGLEQYF. The chain carries TRBV12-5 and TRBJ2-7; TRBD2 is a possible D gene (6 bases). Trimming shortened V by 5 bases and J by 6 bases, and 17 bases separated the two germline ends. Germline values: CDR1 LGHNT, CDR2 FRNRAP. The CDR3 extends over 14 amino acids.

In its sample, this clone was seen once. This chain links TRBV7-3 with TRBJ2-1; 9 nucleotides match TRBD2. Germline assignment: CDR1 SGHTA and CDR2 FQGTGA. The CDR3 is made up of 14 amino acids. The V and J ends lost 5 bases and 4 bases, in that order; junction bases with no gene match: 3. CDR3 amino acids: CASSPGLAYNEQFF. The CDR3 bases are TGTGCCAGCAGCCCCGGACTAGCGTACAATGAGCAGTTCTTC.

CDR3 loop: CASSPWAQGTDTQYF. The CDR3 region has the DNA TGTGCCAGCAGCCCGTGGGCCCAAGGCACAGATACGCAGTATTTT. J is TRBJ2-3 and V is TRBV7-2; D uncertain. Germline CDR1 and CDR2: SGHTA and FQGNSA. V was trimmed by 5 bases and J by 1 base, leaving 13 bases between them. The CDR3 contains 15 residues.

The chain carries TRBV5-1 and TRBJ1-4; 7 bases agree with TRBD1. V shed 4 bases and J 8 bases; nucleotides not matched to a gene: 5. From germline, CDR1 is SGHRS and CDR2 YFSETQ. CDR3 length equals 13 residues. CDR3 nucleotide sequence: TGCGCCAGCAGCCTGGGACAGCCCGAAAAACTGTTTTTT. This translates into CASSLGQPEKLFF.

The chain combines TRBV19 with TRBJ2-2; D is unclear. V lost 4 bases, J lost 2 bases, and 14 bases lay in between. The CDR3 covers 16 residues. CDR1 and CDR2 (germline): LNHDA, SQIVND (reference sequence). CDR3 in DNA: TGTGCCAGTAGTAGATTCGTACAGTTAAACACCGGGGAGCTGTTTTTT. It codes for CASSRFVQLNTGELFF.

This chain connects TRBV2 to TRBJ1-5, with TRBD1 matching over 9 bases. CDR3 length equals 13 residues. The J segment lost 3 bases and the V segment lost 8 bases, leaving 2 bases of the junction unmatched. Germline values: CDR1 SNHLY, CDR2 FYNNEI. DNA for the CDR3: TGTGCCAGCGGGGACAGGGTCAATCAGCCCCAGCATTTT. Protein product: CASGDRVNQPQHF.

The V call is TRBV9, the J call TRBJ2-1; 9 bases match TRBD2. This CDR3 is 15 amino acids long. From germline, CDR1 is SGDLS and CDR2 YYNGEE. The V segment lost 2 bases and the J segment 7 bases; nucleotides outside the gene matches: 7. CDR3 residues: CASSVFSGSYNEQFF. In DNA form, the CDR3 reads TGTGCCAGCAGCGTCTTTAGCGGGAGTTATAATGAGCAGTTCTTC.

The chain is built from TRBV20-1 and TRBJ2-7, with a possible D match to TRBD2 (5 bases). CDR1 is DFQATT and CDR2 is SNEGSKA in the germline V gene (reference sequence). The CDR3 contains 11 residues. The CDR3 DNA reads TGCCGGCTAGCAAGCTCCTACGAGCAGTACTTC. Translation gives CRLASSYEQYF.

The chain has TRBV7-9 and TRBJ2-1; tentatively, D is TRBD1 (6 bases). The CDR3 length is 15 residues. Deletions cut 1 base from V and 4 bases from J, with 11 bases between. Germline V gene sequence: CDR1 SEHNR, CDR2 FQNEAQ (reference sequence). CDR3 sequence: CASSLVSGVYNEQFF. CDR3 coding DNA: TGTGCCAGCAGCTTAGTATCAGGGGTTTACAATGAGCAGTTCTTC.

The V gene is TRBV11-2, the J gene TRBJ2-7, with a possible D match to TRBD1 (5 bases). The CDR3 length is 14 residues. CDR1 and CDR2 from the germline V gene are SGHAT and FQNNGV. The V end was cut by 0 bases, the J end by 2 bases, with 8 bases between. CDR3 region: CASSLEQGTYEQYF. The CDR3 DNA is TGTGCCAGCAGCTTAGAGCAGGGCACCTACGAGCAGTACTTC.

V and J are TRBV5-1 and TRBJ1-2, with 8 positions matching TRBD1. The CDR3 runs 13 residues. The germline V gene encodes CDR1 SGHRS and CDR2 YFSETQ. Germline trimming cut 4 bases from V and 8 bases from J; bases unmatched to any gene: 7. The DNA of the CDR3 is TGCGCCAGCAGCAAAGGACAGGGAGAAGGCTACACCTTC. It specifies CASSKGQGEGYTF.

The count of this clone is one. This rearrangement joins TRBV4-3 to TRBJ2-3; maybe TRBD2 (5 bases). The CDR3 is 17 residues long. The V end lost 0 bases, the J end lost 2 bases, and 15 bases lay between the germline ends. CDR1 is LGHNA, CDR2 YSLEER, per germline. The CDR3 protein is CASSQEVSLDFTDTQYF. The CDR3 DNA reads as TGCGCCAGCAGCCAAGAGGTCTCCTTGGACTTCACAGATACGCAGTATTTT.

This chain joins TRBV27 and TRBJ2-7; TRBD2 agrees at 7 bases. The V gene's germline CDR1 is MNHEY and CDR2 SMNVEV (reference sequence). The CDR3 consists of 16 residues. Germline trimming cut 5 bases from V and 3 bases from J; bases unmatched to any gene: 13. DNA for the CDR3: TGTGCCAGCAGTGCTCGTGCAGCGGGATTGGACTACGAGCAGTACTTC. Its protein is CASSARAAGLDYEQYF.